Detailed here is one TCR beta chain. The source of the sample is a study of T cells in localized non-small cell lung cancer. Data came from immunoSEQ multiplex PCR; TCRdb stores just in-frame clones and leaves some out. The data contain around 21,000 clones, around 90% of them seen just once; the ten biggest clones take up 10% to 15%. The CDR3 sequence is 14 residues long. Trimming removed 0 bases from V and 3 bases from J, with 7 bases in between. Germline V gene lookup returns CDR1 SGDLS and CDR2 YYNGEE. The starting material was peripheral blood, obtained before any cancer treatment. The chain carries TRBV9 and TRBJ2-1; D unclear. The TCR sequence derives from a male donor at least 60 years old with stage I lung adenocarcinoma. This chain's CDR3 is CASSVDIVYNEQFF. CDR3 DNA: TGTGCCAGCAGCGTAGACATAGTCTACAATGAGCAGTTCTTC.